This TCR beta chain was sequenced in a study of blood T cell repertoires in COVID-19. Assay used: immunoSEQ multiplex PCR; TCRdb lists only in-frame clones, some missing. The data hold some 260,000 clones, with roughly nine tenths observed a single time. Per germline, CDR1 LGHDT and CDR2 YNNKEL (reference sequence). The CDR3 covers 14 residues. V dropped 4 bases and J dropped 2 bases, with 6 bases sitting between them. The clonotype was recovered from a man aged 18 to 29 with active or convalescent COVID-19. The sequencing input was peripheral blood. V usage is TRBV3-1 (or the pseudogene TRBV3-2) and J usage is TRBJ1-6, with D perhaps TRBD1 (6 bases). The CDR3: CASSRTAYNSPLHF. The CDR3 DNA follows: TGTGCCAGCAGCCGGACAGCCTATAATTCACCCCTCCACTTT.